This T cell receptor (beta chain) is from a study of CD8 T cells in ankylosing spondylitis. Study-wide results and caveats: In ankylosing spondylitis patients, matched synovial fluid reportedly showed significant enrichment of disease-linked clones.

This clonotype came up a few times. Its antigen is as yet unknown. 5'-RACE, quantitative and with molecular barcodes, yielded the TCR beta libraries. TCRdb used MiXCR to reprocess the 5' RACE reads, holding one entry per CDR3 protein. Of around 300,000 distinct CDR3 sequences in the sample, 11% were seen once. The CDR3 sequence is 15 residues long. V trimming: 5 bases; J trimming: 3 bases; junction bases outside the gene matches: 7. Germline-derived CDR1 and CDR2 are KGHSH and LQKENI. Sequencing was done on a sample of blood, either unsorted or a sorted T cell fraction (not recorded which). The receptor was derived from a female donor with ankylosing spondylitis or in good health (not recorded which). V and J are TRBV18 and TRBJ2-7, with 10 nucleotides matching TRBD1. The chain's CDR3 is CASSWPGTGVYEQYF. The CDR3 DNA follows: TGTGCCAGCTCATGGCCCGGGACAGGGGTCTACGAGCAGTACTTC.